The clone carrying this T cell receptor (beta chain) has a single count. No antigen is known for it. V was pared by 5 bases and J by 2 bases, with 13 bases between. CDR1 and CDR2 (germline): SGHRS, YFSETQ. This CDR3 is built from 14 residues. These data belong to a study of shared clonotypes between healthy human individuals. The method was immunoSEQ multiplex PCR; TCRdb's version includes in-frame clones alone and lacks a portion of them. The sample lists 2 million to 3 million clones, about 92% occurring once. The CD4+ fraction was divided into a CD45RA+ naive subset and a CD45RA-negative memory subset. General study results and limits: The sharing of about 5% of naive CD4 clonotypes was seen across a handful of donors.

The rearrangement joins TRBV5-1 to TRBJ1-1; D is ambiguous. The specimen was naive CD4+ T cells sorted from blood. Subset described: CD45RA+ positively selected. This TCR was recovered from a man between 18 and 35 years old in good health. Here the CDR3 DNA reads TGCGCCAGCAGTTCGATAGGAGGAAACACTGAAGCTTTCTTT. Encoded protein: CASSSIGGNTEAFF.